This is a list of T cell receptor beta chains from one sample in a study of cytotoxic CD8 clonotypes in ibrutinib-treated CLL. Using immunoSEQ multiplex PCR, the repertoire was profiled, and TCRdb retains in-frame clones only, with some absent. The sample has 160,000 or so clones; roughly 84% are singletons. The source material was PBMCs, sampled at disease progression, from a patient treated with ibrutinib. Source of these receptors: a human donor with chronic lymphocytic leukemia. Each CDR3 is given with its conserved first and last residue. Fields, in order: V gene, CDR3 length, D gene, clone size, CDR3 protein. The D gene is left open where the match is weak. Size is omitted from some rows. Given values are once, few, many or a class for expanded clones.

>TRBV27|14|NA|NA
CASRGGTGIGGYTF
>TRBV29-1|16|TRBD2|NA
CSANSGRIGAQETQYF
>TRBV9|18|TRBD1|NA
CASSTPRGRQGQGNTIYF
>TRBV2|15|NA|NA
CASSEGGSSYNEQFF
>TRBV5-5|12|NA|NA
CASSPLGETQYF
>TRBV29-1|13|NA|once
CSVEPRSSGEAFF
>TRBV27|17|NA|NA
CASSLSWVRSSYNEQFF
>TRBV7-9|16|NA|NA
CASSSPRDISGLGQFF
>TRBV28|15|TRBD1|NA
CASSPGTGRGLEAFF
>TRBV5-5|12|NA|NA
CASSLTENEQFF
>TRBV7-9|13|NA|NA
CASSRGGPTEQYF
>TRBV30|12|TRBD1|NA
CAWSVGTATQYF
>TRBV14|13|NA|NA
CASSYSPPDTQYF
>TRBV9|14|NA|few
CASSVGQADQPQHF
>TRBV7-2|14|NA|NA
CASSLAGLQEAQYF
>TRBV10-3|13|TRBD2|NA
CAIRVPGLHEQFF
>TRBV28|14|NA|NA
CASSPSDGVGEQFF
>TRBV14|15|NA|NA
CASSQEAPAGHGYTF
>TRBV27|13|NA|NA
CASSFGGVTEAFF
>TRBV5-8|16|TRBD1|NA
CASSLGQGARNQPQHF
>TRBV5-8|15|TRBD1|NA
CASSTGQGRDNEQFF
>TRBV11-3|13|TRBD1|NA
CASGQGAVYEQYF
>TRBV5-1|12|NA|NA
CASSLSVGEAFF
>TRBV9|18|TRBD2|NA
CASSVALAGDQRINEQFF
>TRBV7-2|15|NA|NA
CASSLELPGADTQYF
>TRBV5-6|13|NA|NA
CASSPPGGDTQYF
>TRBV10-1|16|TRBD2|NA
CASRPSGTSAYNEQFF
>TRBV2|16|NA|NA
CASSEQHWSSGNTIYF
>TRBV7-3|15|TRBD1|NA
CASSQGQLNTGELFF
>TRBV2|14|NA|NA
CASSDRALSYGYTF
>TRBV6-1|14|NA|once
CASSQQLLNEKLFF
>TRBV11-3|16|TRBD2|NA
CASSRGLAGAGYEQYF
>TRBV19|14|NA|NA
CASSPGVFSTEAFF
>TRBV7-3|16|TRBD1|NA
CASSPNRGGVTGELFF
>TRBV7-2|16|NA|NA
CASSPLKGAGNEKLFF
>TRBV15|14|NA|NA
CATSRDIGADTQYF
>TRBV5-6|16|TRBD1|NA
CASSLAGTGLAQPQHF
>TRBV19|13|NA|NA
CASSIQAAGTQYF
>TRBV27|15|TRBD1|NA
CASRGLGGQGYEQYF
>TRBV2|17|NA|once
CASSEGGGFNSYNEQFF
>TRBV7-2|18|NA|NA
CASSLAGRNGLRSYEQYF
>TRBV5-4|12|TRBD2|NA
CAMGRGLKEQYF
>TRBV19|14|TRBD2|once
CASSAGLADYEQYF
>TRBV18|16|NA|few
CASSPTAGSVSPGYTF
>TRBV6-1|15|TRBD1|NA
CASSARTGGLYGYTF
>TRBV5-6|15|TRBD1|NA
CASSLRRTRGHEQFF
>TRBV19|14|TRBD1|NA
CASRLTGVNEKLFF
>TRBV30|15|TRBD2|NA
CAWKPLGGENYEQYF